These 17 T cell receptor beta chains share one sample of origin, sequenced in a study of blood T cell repertoires in COVID-19. Profiled with immunoSEQ multiplex PCR; TCRdb holds only in-frame clones, not every one. The sample has approximately 400,000 clones; around 89% are singletons. The sequenced material came from peripheral blood. The receptor source for this set is a man aged 40-50 years with acute or convalescent COVID-19.

The chain carries TRBV6-5 and TRBJ1-2, with D perhaps TRBD1 (6 bases). This CDR3 is built from 13 residues. CDR1 is MNHEY and CDR2 is SVGAGI in the germline V gene. Trimming pared 5 bases from V and 7 bases from J, leaving 14 bases between. The CDR3 sequence: CASSRQARSGYTF. The CDR3 nucleotides read TGTGCCAGCAGTCGACAGGCCAGGAGTGGCTACACCTTC.

The chain couples TRBV11-2 to TRBJ2-7, with TRBD2 identical over 7 bases. Germline V gives CDR1 SGHAT, CDR2 FQNNGV. This CDR3 has 13 amino acids. J gave up 6 bases and V 5 bases, and 7 bases lay outside the gene matches. The CDR3 sequence is CASSLRSGVEQYF. The CDR3 nucleotides read TGTGCCAGCAGCCTCCGCAGCGGGGTCGAGCAGTACTTC.

The chain has TRBV11-2 and TRBJ1-2; 9 nucleotides agree with TRBD1. This CDR3 has 16 amino acids. The germline V gene encodes CDR1 SGHAT and CDR2 FQNNGV. Losses at the gene ends were 5 bases for V and 6 bases for J; bases not matched to a gene: 13. The CDR3: CASSPPYRDRDNGYTF. As DNA, the CDR3 is TGTGCCAGCAGCCCCCCTTACCGGGACAGGGACAATGGCTACACCTTC. The full variable domain, its missing parts supplied by reference TRBV11-2 and TRBJ1-2, is EAGVAQSPRYKIIEKRQSVAFWCNPISGHATLYWYQQILGQGPKLLIQFQNNGVVDDSQLPKDRFSAERLKGVDSTLKIQPAKLEDSAVYLCASSPPYRDRDNGYTFGSGTRLTVV.

CDR3 coding DNA: TGTGCCAGCAGTGCGCTCTCCTCGGGGACAGGGAAGGGTTCACCCCTCCACTTT. It is translated as CASSALSSGTGKGSPLHF. The chain combines TRBV6-1 with TRBJ1-6, with 9 positions matching TRBD1. After removal of 4 bases from V and 9 bases from J, the junction contained 16 bases not matched to a gene. Germline V lookup: CDR1 MNHNS, CDR2 SASEGT. The CDR3 runs to 18 residues.

This chain connects TRBV6-5 to TRBJ1-1; weak D call: TRBD1 (5 bases). Germline V gene sequence: CDR1 MNHEY, CDR2 SVGAGI. This CDR3 is built from 14 residues. The V and J ends lost 8 bases and 3 bases respectively, with 16 bases between them. The CDR3: CASQGLRGYTEAFF. The DNA for the CDR3 is TGTGCCAGCCAGGGTTTGAGAGGTTACACTGAAGCTTTCTTT.

This rearrangement joins TRBV4-1 to TRBJ1-5, with a weak D call TRBD1 (5 bases). The CDR3 covers 14 residues. Germline loops: CDR1 MGHRA, CDR2 YSYEKL. V dropped 4 bases and J dropped 3 bases, with 10 bases sitting between them. For the CDR3, the DNA is TGCGCCAGCAGCCGAAACAGGTTCAATCAGCCCCAGCATTTT. This translates into CASSRNRFNQPQHF.

The chain carries TRBV2 and TRBJ2-3; D ambiguous. The CDR3 is 18 residues long. CDR1 and CDR2 from the germline V gene are SNHLY and FYNNEI. V lost 2 bases and J 4 bases, leaving 22 bases between the germline ends. Written as DNA, the CDR3 is TGTGCCAGCAGTGAAAGGCCCCTCGGGTCTGGAAGGTCAGATACGCAGTATTTT. This gives the protein CASSERPLGSGRSDTQYF. Looking up the rest from reference TRBV2 and TRBJ2-3 gives the full variable domain: EPEVTQTPSHQVTQMGQEVILRCVPISNHLYFYWYRQILGQKVEFLVSFYNNEISEKSEIFDDQFSVERPDGSNFTLKIRSTKLEDSAMYFCASSERPLGSGRSDTQYFGPGTRLTVL.

The chain employs TRBV7-2 and TRBJ1-3; 9 nucleotides match TRBD1. The CDR3 length is 16 residues. CDR1 and CDR2 from the germline V gene are SGHTA and FQGNSA. V was clipped by 5 bases and J by 3 bases; unmatched bases: 8. For the CDR3, the DNA is TGTGCCAGCAGCCCGGGACAGGGAAGTGGTGGAAACACCATATATTTT. Amino acid sequence: CASSPGQGSGGNTIYF.

This chain uses TRBV27 with TRBJ2-3, with 10 bases that match TRBD2. There are 17 residues in the CDR3. V lost 6 bases and J lost 7; bases outside the gene matches: 16. CDR1 is MNHEY, CDR2 SMNVEV, per germline (reference sequence). The CDR3 here is CASSSTGTSGNVNTQYF. The CDR3 coding sequence is TGTGCCAGCAGCAGCACCGGTACTAGCGGGAATGTAAATACGCAGTATTTT.

This clone has just one count. The J gene is TRBJ1-5, the V gene TRBV28, with D perhaps matching TRBD1 (6 bases). Germline CDR1 MDHEN, CDR2 SYDVKM. Between the trimmed V and J ends, which lost 4 bases and 5 bases, there was a span of 9 bases. The CDR3 has 13 residues. Here the CDR3 reads CASSSAGDQPQHF. For the CDR3, the DNA is TGTGCCAGCAGTTCAGCAGGGGATCAGCCCCAGCATTTT. The full variable domain, rest sourced from reference TRBV28 and TRBJ1-5, is DVKVTQSSRYLVKRTGEKVFLECVQDMDHENMFWYRQDPGLGLRLIYFSYDVKMKEKGDIPEGYSVSREKKERFSLILESASTNQTSMYLCASSSAGDQPQHFGDGTRLSIL.

This clone was seen just once. The chain is built from TRBV30 and TRBJ1-6; D is possibly TRBD1 (5 bases). Germline CDR1 is GTSNPN and CDR2 is SVGIG (reference sequence). The CDR3 has 15 residues. Trimming pared 0 bases from V and 8 bases from J, leaving 14 bases between. In nucleotides, the CDR3 is TGTGCCTGGAGTGTATTACGACGGGACTATTCACCCCTCCACTTT. Translated, it gives CAWSVLRRDYSPLHF.

The chain links TRBV28 to TRBJ2-1; D unresolved. This CDR3 has 13 residues. The V gene's germline CDR1 is MDHEN and CDR2 SYDVKM. Trimming removed 2 bases from V and 2 bases from J, with 4 bases in between. DNA for the CDR3: TGTGCCAGCAGTTTAGCGGCCTACAATGAGCAGTTCTTC. It yields the protein CASSLAAYNEQFF.

This sequence joins TRBV10-3 and TRBJ1-1; D is undetermined. V lost 0 bases and J 0 bases, leaving 5 bases between the germline ends. Germline lookup yields CDR1 ENHRY and CDR2 SYGVKD. This CDR3 region has 14 residues. CDR3: CAISESSVNTEAFF. The CDR3 DNA follows: TGTGCCATCAGTGAGTCGTCAGTGAACACTGAAGCTTTCTTT.

J is TRBJ1-2 and V is TRBV30; 10 bases match TRBD1. The CDR3 is 14 amino acids. Germline trimming cut 2 bases from V and 8 bases from J; bases unmatched to any gene: 8. Germline CDR1 reads GTSNPN; CDR2 reads SVGIG (reference sequence). CDR3 in amino acids: CAWSPDRGLYGYTF. In DNA, the CDR3 is TGTGCCTGGAGTCCCGACAGGGGGCTTTACGGCTACACCTTC.

This clone qualifies as medium-sized (0.01 to 0.1%). This sequence joins TRBV6-6 and TRBJ1-1, with TRBD1 matching over 9 bases. CDR1 and CDR2 from the germline V gene are MNHNY and SVGAGI (reference sequence). With 2 bases clipped from V and 1 base from J, the junction kept 2 bases outside the gene matches. The CDR3 extends over 15 amino acids. Here the CDR3 DNA reads TGTGCCAGCAGTTACCCGGGACAGGGGAACACTGAAGCTTTCTTT. This translates into CASSYPGQGNTEAFF.

The rearrangement uses TRBV9 and TRBJ2-5; 8 bases fit TRBD1. The CDR3 has 16 amino acids. From germline, CDR1 is SGDLS and CDR2 YYNGEE. After removal of 0 bases from V and 1 base from J, the junction contained 5 bases not matched to a gene. In DNA form, the CDR3 reads TGTGCCAGCAGCGTAGGGGGGACAGGAACCCAAGAGACCCAGTACTTC. Its protein is CASSVGGTGTQETQYF.

The V and J genes are TRBV11-2 and TRBJ1-6, with 11 bases aligning to TRBD1. The junction had 6 bases not matched to a gene; V was cut back by 5 bases and J by 9 bases. Germline lookup yields CDR1 SGHAT and CDR2 FQNNGV. The CDR3 totals 15 residues. The CDR3 region has the DNA TGTGCCAGCAGCGCCCAGGGACAGGGGGTTTCACCCCTCCACTTT. Its protein product is CASSAQGQGVSPLHF.